The source of this T cell receptor beta chain is a study of control samples from healthy donors and cancer patients (dated by TCRdb to the early 2020s). Notes on this clone: Its antigen specificity is not known. Nothing much larger sits one base from this clone, and base qualities are not available.

Receptor amplification or capture employed the immunoSEQ multiplex PCR assay. The source is immuneACCESS, and TCRdb retained only in-frame sequences with V and J called. Part of the clones is not carried over; for the studies checked, unresolved V genes explain less than half of this, and the remainder is unexplained. Here the sample has around 120,000 clones; approximately 93% occur a single time. The top ten hold about 7.2% of the sample. Cut back by 6 bases and 2 bases, the V and J ends lie 2 bases apart. CDR1 is given as SGDLS and CDR2 as YYNGEE, both from the germline V gene. The CDR3 numbers 11 residues from cysteine through phenylalanine. The DNA shown is the 33-base CDR3, in frame from base 1.

The origin of this receptor is a woman between 18 and 30 years old in good health. Rearrangement joined TRBV9 to TRBJ2-2, with the D gene call left open. The sequenced sample was blood. The base sequence is TGTGCCAGCAAAAACACCGGGGAGCTGTTTTTT. This sequence encodes CASKNTGELFF.